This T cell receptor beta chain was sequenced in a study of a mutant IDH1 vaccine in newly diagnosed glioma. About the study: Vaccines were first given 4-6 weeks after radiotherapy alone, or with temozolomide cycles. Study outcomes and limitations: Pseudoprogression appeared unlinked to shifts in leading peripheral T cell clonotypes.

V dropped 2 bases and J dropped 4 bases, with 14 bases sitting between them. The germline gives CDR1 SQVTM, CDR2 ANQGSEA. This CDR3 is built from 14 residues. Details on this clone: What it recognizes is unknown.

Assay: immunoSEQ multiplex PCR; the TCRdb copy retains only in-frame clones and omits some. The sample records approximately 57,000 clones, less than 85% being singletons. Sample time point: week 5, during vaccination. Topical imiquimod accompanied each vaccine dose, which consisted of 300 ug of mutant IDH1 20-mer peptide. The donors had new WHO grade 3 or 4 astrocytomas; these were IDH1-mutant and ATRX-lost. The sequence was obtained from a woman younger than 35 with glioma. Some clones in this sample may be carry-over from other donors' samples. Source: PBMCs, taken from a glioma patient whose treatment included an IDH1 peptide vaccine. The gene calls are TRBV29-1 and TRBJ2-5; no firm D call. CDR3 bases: TGCAGCGTTGAAAGTCCACTACGAGGAGAGACCCAGTACTTC. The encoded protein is CSVESPLRGETQYF.